The TCR beta chain under discussion was sequenced for a study of CD8+ T cells in alopecia areata. Once RNA had been extracted, it was reverse transcribed into cDNA to act as the sequencing template. Sequenced by immunoSEQ multiplex PCR; TCRdb stores in-frame clones only, minus some. Recorded here are roughly 110,000 clones, none singletons. In this sample, this clone turned up a few times. Mouse gene names apply. The CDR3 extends 4 residues past the end of the read, so its final part is completed from the germline J gene. This CDR3 is built from 15 residues. Germline V lookup: CDR1 NNHDY, CDR2 SYVADS. V dropped 5 bases and J dropped 3; count of bases not matched to a gene: 6.

The chain couples TRBV13-3 to TRBJ2-1, with 9 bases fitting TRBD1. Input material: lesional skin. This clonotype was obtained from a C3H/HeJ mouse with alopecia areata. The MHC haplotype of the strain is H2-k. The CDR3 loop reads CASSYGTGPYAEQFF. CDR3 DNA (partial): TGTGCCAGCAGCTACGGGACAGGGCCCTATGCT.